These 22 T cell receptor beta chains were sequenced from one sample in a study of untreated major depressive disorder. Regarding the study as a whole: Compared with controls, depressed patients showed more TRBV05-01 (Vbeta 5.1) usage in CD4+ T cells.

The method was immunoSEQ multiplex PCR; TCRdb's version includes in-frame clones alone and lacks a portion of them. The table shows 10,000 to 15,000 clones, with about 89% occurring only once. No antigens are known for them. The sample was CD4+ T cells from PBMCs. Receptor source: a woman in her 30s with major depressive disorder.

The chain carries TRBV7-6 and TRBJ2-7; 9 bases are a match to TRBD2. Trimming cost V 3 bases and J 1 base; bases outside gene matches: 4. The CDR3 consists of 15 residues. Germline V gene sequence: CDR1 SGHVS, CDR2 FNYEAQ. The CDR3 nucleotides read TGTGCCAGCAGCTTGGCGGGAGGGAGATCCTACGAGCAGTACTTC. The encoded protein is CASSLAGGRSYEQYF.

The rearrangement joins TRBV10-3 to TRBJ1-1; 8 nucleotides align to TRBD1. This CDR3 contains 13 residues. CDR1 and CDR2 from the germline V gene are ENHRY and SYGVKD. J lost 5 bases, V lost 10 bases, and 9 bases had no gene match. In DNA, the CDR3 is TGTGCCACCATTACAGGGGGAGGTACTGAAGCTTTCTTT. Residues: CATITGGGTEAFF.

In nucleotides, the CDR3 is TGTGCCAGCAGCGTAAACACAGAACTGAGCACAGATACGCAGTATTTT. Amino acids: CASSVNTELSTDTQYF. This chain uses TRBV9 with TRBJ2-3; the D is unclear. This CDR3 has 16 amino acids. Germline V gene sequence: CDR1 SGDLS, CDR2 YYNGEE. V was clipped by 1 base and J by 0 bases, with 12 bases between them. The entire variable domain, with the rest obtained from reference TRBV9 and TRBJ2-3, is as follows: DSGVTQTPKHLITATGQRVTLRCSPRSGDLSVYWYQQSLDQGLQFLIQYYNGEERAKGNILERFSAQQFPDLHSELNLSSLELGDSALYFCASSVNTELSTDTQYFGPGTRLTVL.

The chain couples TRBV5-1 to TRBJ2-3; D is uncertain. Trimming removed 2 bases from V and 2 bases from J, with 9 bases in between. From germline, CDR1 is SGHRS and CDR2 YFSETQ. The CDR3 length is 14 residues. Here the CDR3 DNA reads TGCGCCAGCAGCTTCGGGCAGACCACAGATACGCAGTATTTT. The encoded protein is CASSFGQTTDTQYF.

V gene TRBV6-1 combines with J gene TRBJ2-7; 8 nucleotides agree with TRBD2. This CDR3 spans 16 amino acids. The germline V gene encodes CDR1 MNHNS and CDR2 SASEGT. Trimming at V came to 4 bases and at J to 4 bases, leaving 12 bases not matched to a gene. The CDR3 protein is CASSGRAFAGGYEQYF. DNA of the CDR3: TGTGCCAGCAGTGGGCGGGCTTTCGCGGGGGGATACGAGCAGTACTTC.

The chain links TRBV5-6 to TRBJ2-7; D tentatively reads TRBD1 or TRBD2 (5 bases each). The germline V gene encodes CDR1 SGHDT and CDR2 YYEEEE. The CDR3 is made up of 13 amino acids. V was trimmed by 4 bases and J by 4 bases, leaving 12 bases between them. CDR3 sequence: CASSPGTEYEQYF. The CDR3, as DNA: TGTGCCAGCAGCCCGGGGACCGAGTACGAGCAGTACTTC.

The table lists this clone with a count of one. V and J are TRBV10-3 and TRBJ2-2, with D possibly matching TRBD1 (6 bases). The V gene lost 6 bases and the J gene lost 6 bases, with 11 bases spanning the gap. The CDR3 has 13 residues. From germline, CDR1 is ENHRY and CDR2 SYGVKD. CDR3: CAISDRSAGELFF. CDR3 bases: TGTGCCATCAGCGACAGGTCGGCCGGGGAGCTGTTTTTT.

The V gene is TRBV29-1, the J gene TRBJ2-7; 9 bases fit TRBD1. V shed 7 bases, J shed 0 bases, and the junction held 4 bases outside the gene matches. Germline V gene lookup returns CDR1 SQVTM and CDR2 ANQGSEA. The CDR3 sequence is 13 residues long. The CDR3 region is CSARDRASYEQYF. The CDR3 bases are TGCAGCGCCCGGGACAGGGCCTCCTACGAGCAGTACTTC.

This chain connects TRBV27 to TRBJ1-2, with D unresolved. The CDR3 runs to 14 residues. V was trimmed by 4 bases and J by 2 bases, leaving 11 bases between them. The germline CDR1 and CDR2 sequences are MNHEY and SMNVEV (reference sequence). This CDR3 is CASSSSGFNYGYTF. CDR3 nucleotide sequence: TGTGCCAGCAGTTCCAGTGGATTCAACTATGGCTACACCTTC.

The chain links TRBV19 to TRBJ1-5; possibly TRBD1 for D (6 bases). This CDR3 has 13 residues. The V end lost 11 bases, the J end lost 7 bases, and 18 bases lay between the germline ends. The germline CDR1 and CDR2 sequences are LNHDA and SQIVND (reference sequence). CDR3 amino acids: CAGGRGQDQPQHF. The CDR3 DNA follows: TGTGCCGGCGGGAGGGGACAAGACCAGCCCCAGCATTTT.

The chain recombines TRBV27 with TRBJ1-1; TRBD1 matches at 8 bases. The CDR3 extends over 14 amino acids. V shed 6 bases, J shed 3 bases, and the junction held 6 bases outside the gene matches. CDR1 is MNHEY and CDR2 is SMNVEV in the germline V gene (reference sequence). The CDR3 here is CASRRGDRYTEAFF. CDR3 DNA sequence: TGTGCCAGCAGACGGGGGGACAGGTACACTGAAGCTTTCTTT.

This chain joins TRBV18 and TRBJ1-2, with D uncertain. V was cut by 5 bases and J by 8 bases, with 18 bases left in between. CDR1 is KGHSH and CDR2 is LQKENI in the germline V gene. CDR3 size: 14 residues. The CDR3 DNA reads TGTGCCAGCTCAACCTGGACCGCCTCGGGGGGCTACACCTTC. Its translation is CASSTWTASGGYTF.

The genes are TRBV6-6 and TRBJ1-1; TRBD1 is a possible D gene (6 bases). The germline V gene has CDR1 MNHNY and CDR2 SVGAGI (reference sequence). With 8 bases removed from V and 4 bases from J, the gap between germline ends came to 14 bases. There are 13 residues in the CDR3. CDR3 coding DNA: TGTGCCAGCGGGCAACAGGGAGGCACTGAAGCTTTCTTT. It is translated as CASGQQGGTEAFF.

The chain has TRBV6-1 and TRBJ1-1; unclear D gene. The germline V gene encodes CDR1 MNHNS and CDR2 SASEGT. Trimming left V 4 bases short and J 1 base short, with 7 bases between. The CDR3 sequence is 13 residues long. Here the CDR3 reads CASSADTNTEAFF. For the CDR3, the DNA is TGTGCCAGCAGTGCTGACACGAACACTGAAGCTTTCTTT.

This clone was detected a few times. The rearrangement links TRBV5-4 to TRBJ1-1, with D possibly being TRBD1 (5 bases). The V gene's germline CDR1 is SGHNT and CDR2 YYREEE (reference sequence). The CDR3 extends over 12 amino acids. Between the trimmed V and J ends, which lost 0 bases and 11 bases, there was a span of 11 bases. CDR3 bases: TGTGCCAGCAGCTTGGTCGGGACCCCTGCTTTCTTT. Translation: CASSLVGTPAFF.

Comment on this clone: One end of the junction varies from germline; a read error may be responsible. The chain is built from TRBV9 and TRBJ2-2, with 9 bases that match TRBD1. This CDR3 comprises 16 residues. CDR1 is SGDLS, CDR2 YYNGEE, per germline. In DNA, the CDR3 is TGTGCCAGCAGCGTGTCGGGGACAGGGAACCCCGGGGAGCTGTTTTTT. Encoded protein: CASSVSGTGNPGELFF.

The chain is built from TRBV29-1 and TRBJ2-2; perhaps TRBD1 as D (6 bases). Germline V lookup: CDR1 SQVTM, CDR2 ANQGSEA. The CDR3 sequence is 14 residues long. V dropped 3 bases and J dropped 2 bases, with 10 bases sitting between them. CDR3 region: CSVDRGYNTGELFF. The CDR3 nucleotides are TGCAGCGTTGACAGGGGTTATAACACCGGGGAGCTGTTTTTT.

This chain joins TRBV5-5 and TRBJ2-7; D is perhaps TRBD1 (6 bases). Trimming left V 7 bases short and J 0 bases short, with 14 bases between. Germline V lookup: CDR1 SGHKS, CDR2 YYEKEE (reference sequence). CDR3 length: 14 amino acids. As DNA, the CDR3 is TGTGCCAGCGGCCGTCAGGGGAACTCCTACGAGCAGTACTTC. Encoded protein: CASGRQGNSYEQYF.

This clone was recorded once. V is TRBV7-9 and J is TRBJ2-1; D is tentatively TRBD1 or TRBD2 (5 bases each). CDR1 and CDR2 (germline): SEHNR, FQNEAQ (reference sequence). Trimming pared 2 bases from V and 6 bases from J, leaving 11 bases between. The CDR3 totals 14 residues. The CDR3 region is CASSLLKGPNEQFF. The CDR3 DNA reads TGTGCCAGCAGCTTATTGAAGGGACCCAATGAGCAGTTCTTC.

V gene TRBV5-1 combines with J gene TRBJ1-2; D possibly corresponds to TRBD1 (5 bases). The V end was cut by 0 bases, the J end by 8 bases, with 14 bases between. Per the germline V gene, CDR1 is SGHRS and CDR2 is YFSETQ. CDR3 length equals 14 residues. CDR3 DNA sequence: TGCGCCAGCAGCTTGGGACGGGACCAGTGGGGCTACACCTTC. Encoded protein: CASSLGRDQWGYTF.

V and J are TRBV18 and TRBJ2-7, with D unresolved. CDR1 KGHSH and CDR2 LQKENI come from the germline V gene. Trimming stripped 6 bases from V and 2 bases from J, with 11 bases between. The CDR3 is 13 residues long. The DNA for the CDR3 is TGTGCCAGCTCGCCGGACGTCCCCTACGAGCAGTACTTC. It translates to CASSPDVPYEQYF.

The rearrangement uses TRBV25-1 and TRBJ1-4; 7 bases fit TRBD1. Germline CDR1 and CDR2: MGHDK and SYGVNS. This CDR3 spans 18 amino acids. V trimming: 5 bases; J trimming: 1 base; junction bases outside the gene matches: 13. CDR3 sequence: CASSPKGARAITNEKLFF. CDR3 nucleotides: TGTGCCAGCAGTCCTAAGGGGGCCAGGGCGATAACTAATGAAAAACTGTTTTTT.